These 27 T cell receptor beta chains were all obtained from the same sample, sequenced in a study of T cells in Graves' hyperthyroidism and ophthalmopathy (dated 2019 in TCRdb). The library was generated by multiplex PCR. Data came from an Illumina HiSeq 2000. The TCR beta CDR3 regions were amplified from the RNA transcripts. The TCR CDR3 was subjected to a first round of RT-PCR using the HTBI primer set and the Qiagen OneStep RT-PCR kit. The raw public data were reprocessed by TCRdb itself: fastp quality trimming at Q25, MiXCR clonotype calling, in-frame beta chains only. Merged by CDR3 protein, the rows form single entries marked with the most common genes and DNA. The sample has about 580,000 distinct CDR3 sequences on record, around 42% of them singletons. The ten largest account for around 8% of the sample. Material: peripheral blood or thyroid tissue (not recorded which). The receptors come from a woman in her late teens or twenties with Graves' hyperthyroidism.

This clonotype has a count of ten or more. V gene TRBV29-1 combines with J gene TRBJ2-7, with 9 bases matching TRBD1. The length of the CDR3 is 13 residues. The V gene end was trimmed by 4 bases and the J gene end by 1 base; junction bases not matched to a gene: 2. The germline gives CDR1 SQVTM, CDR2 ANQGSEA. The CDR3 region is CSVGTGESYEQYF. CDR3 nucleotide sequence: TGCAGCGTTGGGACAGGGGAGTCCTACGAGCAGTACTTC.

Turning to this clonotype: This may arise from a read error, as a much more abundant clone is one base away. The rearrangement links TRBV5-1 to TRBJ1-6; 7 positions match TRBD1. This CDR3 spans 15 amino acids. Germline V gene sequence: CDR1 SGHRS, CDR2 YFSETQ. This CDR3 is CASSFTGTENSLLHF. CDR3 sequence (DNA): TGCGCCAGCAGCTTTACCGGGACAGAGAATTCACTCCTCCACTTT.

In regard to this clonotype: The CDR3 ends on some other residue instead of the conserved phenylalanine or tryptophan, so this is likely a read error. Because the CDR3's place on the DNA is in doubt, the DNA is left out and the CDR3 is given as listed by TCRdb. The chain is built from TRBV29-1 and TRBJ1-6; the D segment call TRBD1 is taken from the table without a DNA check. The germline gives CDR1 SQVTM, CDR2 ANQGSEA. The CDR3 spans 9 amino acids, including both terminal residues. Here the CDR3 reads CSVSRGGQG.

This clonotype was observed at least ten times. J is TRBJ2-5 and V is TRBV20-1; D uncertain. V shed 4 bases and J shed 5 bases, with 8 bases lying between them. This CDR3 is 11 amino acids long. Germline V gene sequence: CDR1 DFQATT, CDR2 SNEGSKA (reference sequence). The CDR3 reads CSAILGETQYF. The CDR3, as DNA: TGCAGTGCTATTTTAGGGGAGACCCAGTACTTC.

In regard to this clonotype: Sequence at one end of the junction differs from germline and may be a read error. This CDR3 is CASSFGQGAWETQYF. In DNA form, the CDR3 reads TGCGCCAGCAGCTTCGGACAGGGGGCTTGGGAGACCCAGTACTTC. V usage is TRBV7-9 and J usage is TRBJ2-5; 11 positions agree with TRBD1. This CDR3 has 15 amino acids. Germline V gene data show CDR1 as SEHNR and CDR2 as FQNEAQ (reference sequence).

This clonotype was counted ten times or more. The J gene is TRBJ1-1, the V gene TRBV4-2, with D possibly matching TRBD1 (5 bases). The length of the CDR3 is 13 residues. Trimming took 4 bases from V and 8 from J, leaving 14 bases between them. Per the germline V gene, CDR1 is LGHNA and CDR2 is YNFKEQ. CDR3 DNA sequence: TGTGCCAGCAGCCTTGACAGCGGTCGGGAAGCTTTCTTT. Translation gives CASSLDSGREAFF.

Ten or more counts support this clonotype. Written as DNA, the CDR3 is TGTGCCAGCAGCTCTCTTACAGGGGTAGCTGAAGCTTTCTTT. Its translation: CASSSLTGVAEAFF. The V gene is TRBV28, the J gene TRBJ1-1; 7 nucleotides match TRBD1. The CDR3 is made up of 14 amino acids. V shed 6 bases and J 6 bases; nucleotides not matched to a gene: 10. The germline CDR1 and CDR2 sequences are MDHEN and SYDVKM.

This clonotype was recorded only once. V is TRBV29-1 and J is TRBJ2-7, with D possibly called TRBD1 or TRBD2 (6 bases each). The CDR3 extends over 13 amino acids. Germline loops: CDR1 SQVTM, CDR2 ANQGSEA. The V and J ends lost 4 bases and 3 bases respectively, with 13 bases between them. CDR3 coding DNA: TGCAGCGTTGGCGGGAAGGGGGACTACGAGCAGTACTTC. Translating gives CSVGGKGDYEQYF.

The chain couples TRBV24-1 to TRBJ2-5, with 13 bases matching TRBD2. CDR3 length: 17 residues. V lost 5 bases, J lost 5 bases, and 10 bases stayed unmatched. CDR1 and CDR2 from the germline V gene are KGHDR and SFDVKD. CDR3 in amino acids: CATSAGSGLAGVETQYF. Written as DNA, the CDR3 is TGTGCCACCAGTGCTGGATCCGGACTAGCGGGAGTGGAGACCCAGTACTTC.

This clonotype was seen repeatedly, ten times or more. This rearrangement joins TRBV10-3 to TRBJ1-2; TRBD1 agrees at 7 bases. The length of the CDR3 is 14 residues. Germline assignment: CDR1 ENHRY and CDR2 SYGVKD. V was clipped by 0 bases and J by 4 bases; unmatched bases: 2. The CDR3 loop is CAISESAGGYGYTF. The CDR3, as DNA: TGTGCCATCAGTGAGTCGGCAGGGGGCTATGGCTACACCTTC.

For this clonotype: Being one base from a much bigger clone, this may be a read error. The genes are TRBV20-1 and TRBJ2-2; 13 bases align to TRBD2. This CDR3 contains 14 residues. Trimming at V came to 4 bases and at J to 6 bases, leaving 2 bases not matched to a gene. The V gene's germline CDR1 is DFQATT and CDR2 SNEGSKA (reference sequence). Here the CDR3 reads CSATGLAGPGELFF. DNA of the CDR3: TGCAGTGCTACGGGACTAGCGGGGCCCGGGGAGCTGTTTTTT.

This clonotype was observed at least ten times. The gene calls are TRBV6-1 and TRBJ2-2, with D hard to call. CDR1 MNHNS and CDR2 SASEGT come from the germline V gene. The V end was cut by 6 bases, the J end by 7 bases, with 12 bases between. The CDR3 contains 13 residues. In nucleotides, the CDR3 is TGTGCCAGCAGGCGAGAGAATGGCGGGGAGCTGTTTTTT. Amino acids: CASRRENGGELFF.

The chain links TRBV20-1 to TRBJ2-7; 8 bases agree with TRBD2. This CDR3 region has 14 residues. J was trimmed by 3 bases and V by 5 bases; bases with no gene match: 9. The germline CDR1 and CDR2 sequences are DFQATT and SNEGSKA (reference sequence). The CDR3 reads CSARITSGNYEQYF. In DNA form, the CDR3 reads TGCAGTGCTCGGATCACTAGCGGAAACTACGAGCAGTACTTC.

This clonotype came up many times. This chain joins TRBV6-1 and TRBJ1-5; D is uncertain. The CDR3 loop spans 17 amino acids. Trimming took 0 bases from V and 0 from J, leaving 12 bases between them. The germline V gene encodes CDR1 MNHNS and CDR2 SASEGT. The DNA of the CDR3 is TGTGCCAGCAGTGAAGCCTCGATACCGTATAGCAATCAGCCCCAGCATTTT. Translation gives CASSEASIPYSNQPQHF.

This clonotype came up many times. CDR3 in amino acids: CASSERDLQETQYF. CDR3 nucleotides: TGTGCCAGCAGCGAACGGGACCTTCAAGAGACCCAGTACTTC. The chain has TRBV9 and TRBJ2-5, with D tentatively TRBD1 or TRBD2 (5 bases each). Germline values: CDR1 SGDLS, CDR2 YYNGEE. Deletions cut 3 bases from V and 2 bases from J, with 11 bases between. There are 14 residues in the CDR3.

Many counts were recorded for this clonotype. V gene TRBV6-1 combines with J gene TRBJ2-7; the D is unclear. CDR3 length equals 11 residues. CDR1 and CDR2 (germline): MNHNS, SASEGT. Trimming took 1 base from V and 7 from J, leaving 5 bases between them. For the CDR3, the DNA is TGTGCCAGCAGTGAAGGGACGGAGCAGTACTTC. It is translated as CASSEGTEQYF.

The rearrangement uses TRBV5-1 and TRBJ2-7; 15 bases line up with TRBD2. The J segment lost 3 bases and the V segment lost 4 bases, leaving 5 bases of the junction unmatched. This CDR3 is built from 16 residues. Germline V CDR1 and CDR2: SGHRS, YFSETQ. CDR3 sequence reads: CASSPRGLAGGYEQYF. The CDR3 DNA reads TGCGCCAGCAGCCCGAGGGGACTAGCGGGAGGCTACGAGCAGTACTTC.

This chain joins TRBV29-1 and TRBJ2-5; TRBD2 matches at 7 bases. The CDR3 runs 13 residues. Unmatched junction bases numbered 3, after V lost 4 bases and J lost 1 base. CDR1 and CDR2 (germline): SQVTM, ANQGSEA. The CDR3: CSVAWGGQETQYF. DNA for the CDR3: TGCAGCGTTGCATGGGGGGGCCAAGAGACCCAGTACTTC.

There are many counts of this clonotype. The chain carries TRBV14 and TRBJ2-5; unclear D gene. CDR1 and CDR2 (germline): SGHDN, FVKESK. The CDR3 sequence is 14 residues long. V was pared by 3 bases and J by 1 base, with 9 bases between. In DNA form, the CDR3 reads TGTGCCAGCAGCCAGACACCGTCCCAAGAGACCCAGTACTTC. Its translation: CASSQTPSQETQYF.

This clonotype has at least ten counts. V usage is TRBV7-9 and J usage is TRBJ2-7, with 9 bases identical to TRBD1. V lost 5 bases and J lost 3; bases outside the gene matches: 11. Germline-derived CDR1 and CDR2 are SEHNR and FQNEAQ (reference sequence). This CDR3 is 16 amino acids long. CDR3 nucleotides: TGTGCCAGCAGCGGCCGGACAGGGGCAGGAGACTACGAGCAGTACTTC. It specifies CASSGRTGAGDYEQYF.

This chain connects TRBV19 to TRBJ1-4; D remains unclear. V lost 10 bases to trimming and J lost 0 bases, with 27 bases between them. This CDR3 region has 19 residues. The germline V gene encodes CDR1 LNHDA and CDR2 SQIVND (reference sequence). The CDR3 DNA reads TGTGCCATTGGCGGGGAAGGCTTCGGGCTTTTGACAACTAATGAAAAACTGTTTTTT. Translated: CAIGGEGFGLLTTNEKLFF.

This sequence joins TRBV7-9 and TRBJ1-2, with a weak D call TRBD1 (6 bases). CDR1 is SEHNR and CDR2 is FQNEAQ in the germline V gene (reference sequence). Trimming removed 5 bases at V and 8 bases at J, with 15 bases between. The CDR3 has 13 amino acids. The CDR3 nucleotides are TGTGCCAGCAGCCCTACAGGAGGACAGGGCTACACCTTC. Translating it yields CASSPTGGQGYTF.

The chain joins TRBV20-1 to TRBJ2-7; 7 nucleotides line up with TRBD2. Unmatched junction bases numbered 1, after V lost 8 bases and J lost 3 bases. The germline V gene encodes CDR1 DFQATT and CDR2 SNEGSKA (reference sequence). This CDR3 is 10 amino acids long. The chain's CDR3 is CSSGIYEQYF. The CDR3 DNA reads TGCAGTAGCGGGATCTACGAGCAGTACTTC.

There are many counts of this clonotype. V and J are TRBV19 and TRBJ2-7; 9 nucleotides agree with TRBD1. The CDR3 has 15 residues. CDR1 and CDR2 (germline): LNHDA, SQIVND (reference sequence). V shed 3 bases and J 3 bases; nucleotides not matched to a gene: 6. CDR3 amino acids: CASSIDRDRVYEQYF. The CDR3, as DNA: TGTGCCAGTAGTATCGACCGGGACAGGGTCTACGAGCAGTACTTC.

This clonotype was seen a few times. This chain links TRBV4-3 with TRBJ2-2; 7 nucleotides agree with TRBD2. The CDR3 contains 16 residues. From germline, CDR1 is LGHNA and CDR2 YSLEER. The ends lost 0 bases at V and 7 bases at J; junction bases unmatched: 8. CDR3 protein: CASSQEPSGGYGELFF. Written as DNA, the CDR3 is TGCGCCAGCAGCCAAGAGCCTAGCGGAGGTTACGGGGAGCTGTTTTTT.

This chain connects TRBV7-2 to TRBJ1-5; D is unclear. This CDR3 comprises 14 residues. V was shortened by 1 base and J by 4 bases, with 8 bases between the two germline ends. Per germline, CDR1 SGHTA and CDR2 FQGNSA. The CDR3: CASSLGVANQPQHF. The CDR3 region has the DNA TGTGCCAGCAGCTTAGGGGTAGCAAATCAGCCCCAGCATTTT.

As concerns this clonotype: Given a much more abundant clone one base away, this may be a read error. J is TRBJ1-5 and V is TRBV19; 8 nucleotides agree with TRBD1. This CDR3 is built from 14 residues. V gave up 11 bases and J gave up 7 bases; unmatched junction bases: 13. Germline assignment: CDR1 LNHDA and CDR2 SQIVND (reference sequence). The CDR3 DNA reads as TGTGCCGGGAGGACAGGGATGTGGGGACAGCCCCAGCATTTT. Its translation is CAGRTGMWGQPQHF. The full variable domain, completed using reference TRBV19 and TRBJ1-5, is DGGITQSPKYLFRKEGQNVTLSCEQNLNHDAMYWYRQDPGQGLRLIYYSQIVNDFQKGDIAEGYSVSREKKESFPLTVTSAQKNPTAFYLCAGRTGMWGQPQHFGDGTRLSIL.